The clone carrying this TCR beta chain has a single count. The sample belongs to a study of blood T cell repertoires in COVID-19. Study at large: From the United States, Italy and Spain came samples of acute and convalescent COVID-19. The cDNA or gDNA used as material had been derived from T cells, B-cell-depleted T cells, or PBMCs.

This CDR3 is 14 amino acids long. Germline lookup yields CDR1 LGHDT and CDR2 YNNKEL (reference sequence). The J segment lost 4 bases and the V segment lost 7 bases, leaving 5 bases of the junction unmatched. Authors' processing steps: Scientists estimated how many nucleated cells there were by amplifying reference gene primers. Sequencing was performed with immunoSEQ multiplex PCR; in TCRdb, only in-frame clones are kept and a portion is missing. Clone size and the V and J calls come from that table; the DNA yielded D and trimming. The table records some 700,000 clones, just under 90% of them present only once.

Sample: peripheral blood. V gene TRBV3-1 (or the pseudogene TRBV3-2) combines with J gene TRBJ2-3, with 10 positions matching TRBD1. This receptor was obtained from a woman aged 18-29 years with acute or convalescent COVID-19. CDR3 in amino acids: CASKDRGGPDTQYF. CDR3 nucleotide sequence: TGTGCCAGCAAGGACAGGGGGGGGCCAGATACGCAGTATTTT.